What follows are 31 T cell receptor beta chains derived from one specimen sequenced in a study of CXCR3-negative and CXCR3-positive naive CD8 T cells. In preparing the TRB cDNA libraries, 5' RACE with UMI labels was used. TCRdb re-called the 5' RACE reads, yielding one record per CDR3 amino acid sequence without DNA. The sample table includes roughly 5,800 distinct CDR3 sequences. Specimen: naive CXCR3- CD8+ T cells from blood. Stated subset: CD45RO-CCR7+CD27+CD95- naive CD8+ T cells lacking CXCR3 (TNR3-). These receptor sequences come from a human donor in good health. Some clones in this sample may be carry-over from other donors' samples.

This sequence joins TRBV20-1 and TRBJ2-7; the TRBD1 assignment by TCRdb is unverifiable without DNA. This CDR3 spans 15 amino acids. Per germline, CDR1 DFQATT and CDR2 SNEGSKA (reference sequence). CDR3 residues: CSARDFSAPSSEQYF.

This clonotype is labeled medium-sized based on frequency. The chain is built from TRBV7-8 and TRBJ2-7; there is no DNA to check the TCRdb D call of TRBD1. This CDR3 spans 14 amino acids. CDR1 and CDR2 (germline): SGHVS, FQNEAQ. This chain's CDR3 is CASSDGRQSYEQYF.

This clonotype counts as medium-sized by frequency. The V call is TRBV7-2, the J call TRBJ2-5; TCRdb's D call, TRBD1, is unchecked because there is no DNA. Looked up from germline, CDR1 is SGHTA and CDR2 is FQGNSA. The CDR3 covers 13 residues. The CDR3: CASSLLGGETQYF.

This clonotype is deemed medium-sized by its frequency. V is TRBV7-3 and J is TRBJ2-1; TCRdb picks TRBD1, but there is no DNA to check that call. Germline CDR1 and CDR2: SGHTA and FQGTGA. The CDR3 is 16 amino acids. The CDR3 is CASSFRPGQPYNEQFF. The variable domain in full, with the rest retrieved from reference TRBV7-3 and TRBJ2-1, is GAGVSQTPSNKVTEKGKYVELRCDPISGHTALYWYRQSLGQGPEFLIYFQGTGAADDSGLPNDRFFAVRPEGSVSTLKIQRTERGDSAVYLCASSFRPGQPYNEQFFGPGTRLTVL.

This clonotype is labeled medium-sized (0.01 to 0.1%) based on frequency. This chain connects TRBV5-1 to TRBJ1-5; TCRdb picks TRBD1, but there is no DNA to check that call. The germline V gene encodes CDR1 SGHRS and CDR2 YFSETQ. The CDR3 is 17 residues long. CDR3 sequence: CASSLGTGSNSNQPQHF.

V is TRBV14 and J is TRBJ2-1; absent DNA, TCRdb's TRBD1 call cannot be checked. Germline assignment: CDR1 SGHDN and CDR2 FVKESK. CDR3 length: 15 residues. The CDR3 is CASSPGTVTYNEQFF.

J is TRBJ2-1 and V is TRBV6-2 or TRBV6-3; the D call from TCRdb, TRBD1, cannot be confirmed without DNA. From germline, CDR1 is MNHEY and CDR2 SVGEGT. CDR3 size: 14 residues. The CDR3 sequence is CASGGPSSYNEQFF.

This clonotype is classed as medium-sized by frequency. V and J are TRBV7-9 and TRBJ2-7. This CDR3 comprises 13 residues. Germline assignment: CDR1 SEHNR and CDR2 FQNEAQ (reference sequence). Here the CDR3 reads CASSLPGSYEQYF. Drawing the rest from reference TRBV7-9 and TRBJ2-7, the complete variable domain is DTGVSQNPRHKITKRGQNVTFRCDPISEHNRLYWYRQTLGQGPEFLTYFQNEAQLEKSRLLSDRFSAERPKGSFSTLEIQRTEQGDSAMYLCASSLPGSYEQYFGPGTRLTVT.

The rearrangement uses TRBV9 and TRBJ2-2; TCRdb selects TRBD2, and the lack of DNA leaves this call unchecked. The germline V gene has CDR1 SGDLS and CDR2 YYNGEE. The CDR3 has 15 amino acids. CDR3 sequence reads: CASSGPSGRGGELFF. Full variable domain (outside the CDR3, taken from reference TRBV9 and TRBJ2-2): DSGVTQTPKHLITATGQRVTLRCSPRSGDLSVYWYQQSLDQGLQFLIQYYNGEERAKGNILERFSAQQFPDLHSELNLSSLELGDSALYFCASSGPSGRGGELFFGEGSRLTVL.

This clonotype is classed as medium-sized by frequency. The chain has TRBV29-1 and TRBJ1-2. The CDR3 length is 13 residues. The germline CDR1 and CDR2 sequences are SQVTM and ANQGSEA. The CDR3 region is CSVDPDTDYGYTF.

In terms of frequency, this clonotype is medium-sized (0.01 to 0.1%). The chain has TRBV29-1 and TRBJ1-2; TCRdb lists TRBD1, though no DNA is available to test this call. Per the germline V gene, CDR1 is SQVTM and CDR2 is ANQGSEA. CDR3 size: 11 residues. CDR3 sequence: CSVENRAGYTF.

The chain uses TRBV29-1 and TRBJ1-2; with no DNA, the TCRdb D assignment of TRBD1 cannot be verified. The CDR3 loop spans 16 amino acids. Germline CDR1 reads SQVTM; CDR2 reads ANQGSEA. CDR3 protein: CSAQMGQGGPNYGYTF.

The chain joins TRBV10-2 to TRBJ2-2; TCRdb gives TRBD1 as the D gene, but with no DNA this cannot be confirmed. Germline assignment: CDR1 WSHSY and CDR2 SAAADI. The CDR3 loop spans 14 amino acids. CDR3: CASSGTGATGELFF.

The chain carries TRBV11-1 and TRBJ2-5. The CDR3 is made up of 13 amino acids. Per germline, CDR1 SGHAT and CDR2 FQDESV (reference sequence). The CDR3 protein is CASSLRLKETQYF.

The rearrangement links TRBV5-1 to TRBJ2-3; as DNA is missing, the TRBD1 call by TCRdb cannot be tested. The germline CDR1 and CDR2 sequences are SGHRS and YFSETQ. The length of the CDR3 is 15 residues. The CDR3 protein is CASSQGQTSTDTQYF.

This chain uses TRBV2 with TRBJ2-7; TCRdb's D call, TRBD1, is unchecked because there is no DNA. Germline V gene lookup returns CDR1 SNHLY and CDR2 FYNNEI. The CDR3 is made up of 14 amino acids. The CDR3 region is CASFAAQGAYEQYF.

The CDR3 sequence is CASKVGGSGNTEAFF. This chain connects TRBV19 to TRBJ1-1; TCRdb lists TRBD1, though no DNA is available to test this call. The CDR3 is 15 residues long. Germline CDR1 and CDR2: LNHDA and SQIVND (reference sequence).

This clonotype ranks as medium-sized (0.01 to 0.1%) in terms of frequency. The J gene is TRBJ2-5, the V gene TRBV29-1; TCRdb reports TRBD1, a call that lacks DNA to check it against. This CDR3 is 14 amino acids long. The germline gives CDR1 SQVTM, CDR2 ANQGSEA. The CDR3 sequence: CSVDAGTEKETQYF.

By frequency, this clonotype is medium-sized (0.01 to 0.1%). V usage is TRBV29-1 and J usage is TRBJ2-1; TCRdb indicates TRBD2, and absent DNA this call remains unverified. Looked up from germline, CDR1 is SQVTM and CDR2 is ANQGSEA. This CDR3 has 17 amino acids. The CDR3 reads CSVEILVAGGVPGEQFF.

V is TRBV20-1 and J is TRBJ1-1; TCRdb lists TRBD1, though no DNA is available to test this call. Germline lookup yields CDR1 DFQATT and CDR2 SNEGSKA (reference sequence). The CDR3 consists of 15 residues. The CDR3 protein is CSAFGTGVGNTEAFF.

The chain couples TRBV21-1 to TRBJ2-1; no DNA is available, so the TRBD1 call from TCRdb remains unchecked. TRBV21-1 is a known pseudogene. The CDR3 spans 15 residues. CDR3 sequence: CASSNFRQGYNEQFF.

V usage is TRBV9 and J usage is TRBJ1-1; absent DNA, TCRdb's TRBD1 call cannot be checked. CDR1 SGDLS and CDR2 YYNGEE come from the germline V gene. This CDR3 contains 14 residues. The CDR3 is CASTPGQGLTEAFF.

This clonotype registers medium-sized by frequency. J is TRBJ2-5 and V is TRBV29-1; TCRdb's D call, TRBD1, is unchecked because there is no DNA. The CDR3 is 14 residues long. CDR1 and CDR2 from the germline V gene are SQVTM and ANQGSEA. The CDR3 region is CSVERGGLGETQYF.

The chain couples TRBV5-1 to TRBJ2-7; checking the TCRdb D call of TRBD1 is not possible without DNA. Germline V gene data show CDR1 as SGHRS and CDR2 as YFSETQ. The CDR3 totals 15 residues. CDR3 region: CASSLVGQFTYEQYF.

The rearrangement links TRBV4-1 to TRBJ2-7; as DNA is missing, the TRBD1 call by TCRdb cannot be tested. This CDR3 is 15 amino acids long. Germline V gives CDR1 MGHRA, CDR2 YSYEKL. The CDR3 loop reads CASSQDPSGGDEQYF.

This clonotype counts as medium-sized (0.01 to 0.1%) by frequency. The chain is built from TRBV21-1 and TRBJ1-5; TCRdb selects TRBD1, and the lack of DNA leaves this call unchecked. TRBV21-1 is flagged as a pseudogene. This CDR3 is built from 18 residues. The CDR3 region is CASSSPDTLVFEGVLQHF.

The rearrangement uses TRBV4-3 and TRBJ1-1; TCRdb's D call of TRBD1 is untestable without DNA. Germline assignment: CDR1 LGHNA and CDR2 YSLEER. This CDR3 comprises 15 residues. The CDR3 sequence is CASSQSLDGDTEAFF.

The chain is built from TRBV11-2 and TRBJ2-2. Looked up from germline, CDR1 is SGHAT and CDR2 is FQNNGV. The CDR3 length is 13 residues. The CDR3 spells CASSYTVTGELFF. Full variable domain (outside the CDR3, taken from reference TRBV11-2 and TRBJ2-2): EAGVAQSPRYKIIEKRQSVAFWCNPISGHATLYWYQQILGQGPKLLIQFQNNGVVDDSQLPKDRFSAERLKGVDSTLKIQPAKLEDSAVYLCASSYTVTGELFFGEGSRLTVL.

Judged by frequency, this clonotype is medium-sized (0.01 to 0.1%). V is TRBV29-1 and J is TRBJ2-1; TCRdb designates TRBD1, a call that cannot be tested without DNA. CDR3 length: 14 amino acids. Germline V gene data show CDR1 as SQVTM and CDR2 as ANQGSEA. CDR3 in amino acids: CSVEYGTVNNEQFF.

V gene TRBV4-1 combines with J gene TRBJ2-3; the TRBD1 assignment by TCRdb is unverifiable without DNA. Germline CDR1 reads MGHRA; CDR2 reads YSYEKL. The CDR3 consists of 16 residues. CDR3 in amino acids: CASSRSGQELTDTQYF.

This clonotype registers medium-sized by frequency. The rearrangement links TRBV20-1 to TRBJ2-7; TCRdb gives TRBD1 as the D gene, but with no DNA this cannot be confirmed. The CDR3 is made up of 16 amino acids. Looked up from germline, CDR1 is DFQATT and CDR2 is SNEGSKA (reference sequence). The CDR3 loop reads CSARDGQGRTTYEQYF.